The rows below give T cell receptor beta chains drawn from one sample of a study of blood T cells in healthy people across ages. One entry per CDR3 protein results from TCRdb running MiXCR on the 5' RACE reads. The sample lists 750,000 or so distinct CDR3 sequences, 20% to 30% occurring once. These same data were also listed under a study on T cells of mothers and their children.

Source material: blood. These TCRs come from a boy under 18 in good health. Both conserved end residues are part of each CDR3. The order of the fields is J gene, clone size, D gene, V gene, CDR3 protein, CDR3 DNA. A D gene is named only where the DNA matches it firmly. Not all rows give a size; the values are once, few, many and, for expanded clones, a class.

J: TRBJ2-7
size: NA
D: TRBD2
V: TRBV20-1
CDR3: CSAKSGDSYEQYF
DNA: TGCAGTGCCAAAAGCGGGGACTCCTACGAGCAGTACTTC

J: TRBJ2-1
size: NA
D: NA
V: TRBV6-1
CDR3: CASSERTWGEQFF
DNA: TGTGCCAGCAGTGAAAGAACGTGGGGGGAGCAGTTCTTC

J: TRBJ2-7
size: NA
D: NA
V: TRBV10-3
CDR3: CAIRGGQSPTYEQYF
DNA: TGTGCCATCAGGGGCGGGCAGTCACCAACCTACGAGCAGTACTTC

J: TRBJ2-3
size: NA
D: NA
V: TRBV29-1
CDR3: CSVETPGTDTQYF
DNA: TGCAGCGTGGAGACCCCCGGCACAGATACGCAGTATTTT

J: TRBJ2-7
size: NA
D: TRBD2
V: TRBV20-1
CDR3: CSARDLAAGAYEQYF
DNA: TGCAGTGCTAGAGATTTAGCAGCGGGGGCTTACGAGCAGTACTTC

J: TRBJ1-6
size: few
D: NA
V: TRBV10-2
CDR3: CASISTAQNSPLHF
DNA: TGCGCCAGCATTTCTACAGCACAAAATTCACCCCTCCACTTT

J: TRBJ1-2
size: NA
D: NA
V: TRBV29-1
CDR3: CSLREGEAGYTF
DNA: TGCAGCCTAAGGGAGGGGGAGGCTGGCTACACCTTC

J: TRBJ2-1
size: NA
D: NA
V: TRBV11-2
CDR3: CASSTTGTDHNEQFF
DNA: TGTGCCAGCAGCACTACCGGGACCGATCACAATGAGCAGTTCTTC

J: TRBJ1-2
size: NA
D: TRBD1
V: TRBV9
CDR3: CASRQTGTDYGYTF
DNA: TGTGCCAGCAGACAGACCGGGACAGACTATGGCTACACCTTC

J: TRBJ2-2
size: few
D: NA
V: TRBV27
CDR3: CASSSFSGELFF
DNA: TGTGCCAGCAGTTCCTTCTCCGGGGAGCTGTTTTTT

J: TRBJ2-7
size: NA
D: TRBD1
V: TRBV12-3/TRBV12-4
CDR3: CASSGARTGLPYEQYF
DNA: TGTGCCAGCAGTGGAGCCCGGACAGGCCTTCCCTACGAGCAGTACTTC

J: TRBJ2-7
size: NA
D: NA
V: TRBV12-3/TRBV12-4
CDR3: CASSLNRPLYEQYF
DNA: TGTGCCAGCAGTTTAAACAGGCCCCTATACGAGCAGTACTTC

J: TRBJ2-1
size: few
D: TRBD2
V: TRBV29-1
CDR3: CSGDPSGSRDEQFF
DNA: TGCAGCGGGGACCCTAGCGGGAGTCGGGATGAGCAGTTCTTC

J: TRBJ2-3
size: few
D: NA
V: TRBV28
CDR3: CASIRRGFLNTDTQYF
DNA: TGTGCCAGCATCCGAAGGGGATTCCTCAACACAGATACGCAGTATTTT

J: TRBJ2-3
size: NA
D: TRBD2
V: TRBV7-2
CDR3: CASSLDSGSSQDTQYF
DNA: TGTGCCAGCAGCCTGGATAGCGGGAGTTCACAAGATACGCAGTATTTT

J: TRBJ2-4
size: few
D: NA
V: TRBV2
CDR3: CASSYGADKNIQYF
DNA: TGTGCCAGCAGTTACGGGGCGGACAAAAACATTCAGTACTTC

J: TRBJ2-5
size: few
D: NA
V: TRBV28
CDR3: CASSEGPTNQETQYF
DNA: TGTGCCAGCAGTGAGGGGCCAACCAACCAAGAGACCCAGTACTTC

J: TRBJ2-5
size: few
D: NA
V: TRBV5-8
CDR3: CASSSRQKTGDRTRYF
DNA: TGTGCCAGCAGCTCCCGACAGAAGACCGGCGATCGGACCCGGTACTTC

J: TRBJ2-5
size: once
D: NA
V: TRBV19
CDR3: CASSTLTGRGTQYF
DNA: TGTGCCAGTAGTACTTTGACCGGTCGAGGGACCCAGTACTTC

J: TRBJ1-4
size: NA
D: NA
V: TRBV12-3/TRBV12-4
CDR3: CASSPPRDSTNEKLFF
DNA: TGTGCCAGCAGTCCCCCCAGGGACTCAACTAATGAAAAACTGTTTTTT

J: TRBJ2-7
size: few
D: NA
V: TRBV6-5
CDR3: CASSYGKPGGYEQYF
DNA: TGTGCCAGCAGTTACGGAAAACCTGGGGGCTACGAGCAGTACTTC

J: TRBJ1-5
size: few
D: NA
V: TRBV2
CDR3: CASSVPGQPQHF
DNA: TGTGCCAGCAGTGTGCCTGGGCAGCCCCAGCATTTT

J: TRBJ2-1
size: NA
D: TRBD2
V: TRBV6-2/TRBV6-3
CDR3: CASSYRPGPGPSGGKYNGQFF
DNA: TGTGCCAGCAGTTACCGACCGGGACCGGGGCCTAGCGGGGGGAAGTACAATGGGCAGTTCTTC

J: TRBJ1-4
size: NA
D: NA
V: TRBV6-5
CDR3: CASSYSPADLLFF
DNA: TGTGCCAGCAGTTACTCACCAGCCGACCTTCTGTTTTTT

J: TRBJ2-7
size: NA
D: TRBD2
V: TRBV12-3/TRBV12-4
CDR3: CASSLWGGTYEQYF
DNA: TGTGCCAGCAGTTTATGGGGGGGAACGTACGAGCAGTACTTC

J: TRBJ1-1
size: NA
D: NA
V: TRBV11-1
CDR3: CASSPGSGRRTEAFF
DNA: TGTGCCAGCAGCCCTGGGTCAGGTCGACGTACTGAAGCTTTCTTT

J: TRBJ2-5
size: few
D: TRBD2
V: TRBV7-2
CDR3: CASSYPGGSETQYF
DNA: TGTGCCAGCAGCTACCCGGGGGGGAGCGAGACCCAGTACTTC

J: TRBJ2-7
size: few
D: TRBD1
V: TRBV27
CDR3: CASSWTGGNYEQYF
DNA: TGTGCCAGCAGTTGGACAGGGGGCAACTACGAGCAGTACTTC

J: TRBJ2-1
size: few
D: TRBD2
V: TRBV7-2
CDR3: CASSLAALAGGYEQFF
DNA: TGTGCCAGCAGCTTAGCGGCACTAGCGGGGGGTTATGAGCAGTTCTTC

J: TRBJ1-1
size: NA
D: NA
V: TRBV29-1
CDR3: CSVGDRNTEAFF
DNA: TGCAGCGTGGGAGACCGGAACACTGAAGCTTTCTTT

J: TRBJ2-4
size: few
D: TRBD2
V: TRBV6-5
CDR3: CASETSGNLAKNIQYF
DNA: TGTGCCAGCGAGACTAGCGGAAATCTAGCCAAAAACATTCAGTACTTC

J: TRBJ1-3
size: NA
D: NA
V: TRBV4-2
CDR3: CASSQVIGNTTYF
DNA: TGTGCCAGCAGCCAAGTAATTGGAAACACCACATATTTT

J: TRBJ2-5
size: NA
D: TRBD2
V: TRBV2
CDR3: CASRKRLAIETQYF
DNA: TGTGCCAGCAGAAAGAGACTAGCGATCGAGACCCAGTACTTC

J: TRBJ2-3
size: NA
D: NA
V: TRBV29-1
CDR3: CSVLEGGDTQYF
DNA: TGCAGCGTCTTAGAGGGTGGAGATACGCAGTATTTT

J: TRBJ2-1
size: few
D: NA
V: TRBV5-1
CDR3: CASSTYPINEQFF
DNA: TGCGCCAGCAGCACATACCCGATCAATGAGCAGTTCTTC

J: TRBJ2-5
size: NA
D: TRBD1
V: TRBV6-5
CDR3: CASSYSPGQGESETQYF
DNA: TGTGCCAGCAGTTACTCCCCGGGACAGGGGGAGTCAGAGACCCAGTACTTC

J: TRBJ2-1
size: NA
D: NA
V: TRBV6-5
CDR3: CATGGPLEQFF
DNA: TGTGCCACCGGCGGCCCGCTTGAGCAGTTCTTC

J: TRBJ2-7
size: few
D: NA
V: TRBV28
CDR3: CASSPSSLYYEQYF
DNA: TGTGCCAGCAGCCCCTCAAGCCTCTACTACGAGCAGTACTTC

J: TRBJ2-1
size: few
D: NA
V: TRBV3-1
CDR3: CASSQRVSYNEQFF
DNA: TGTGCCAGCAGCCAACGGGTATCCTACAATGAGCAGTTCTTC

J: TRBJ2-1
size: few
D: NA
V: TRBV7-9
CDR3: CASSPTGTNEQFF
DNA: TGTGCCAGCAGCCCTACAGGGACCAATGAGCAGTTCTTC

J: TRBJ2-7
size: NA
D: TRBD1
V: TRBV27
CDR3: CASSLSAQGPYPLEQYF
DNA: TGTGCCAGCAGTTTAAGTGCACAGGGGCCCTATCCACTGGAGCAGTACTTC

J: TRBJ2-1
size: NA
D: TRBD2
V: TRBV7-9
CDR3: CASSPGGASGRAKVDEQFF
DNA: TGTGCCAGCAGCCCCGGGGGGGCTAGCGGGAGGGCCAAAGTGGATGAGCAGTTCTTC